This T cell receptor (beta chain) comes out of a study of control samples from healthy donors and cancer patients. The CDR3 consists of 12 residues. The germline V gene encodes CDR1 LNHDA and CDR2 SQIVND (reference sequence). V lost 6 bases and J 2 bases, leaving 7 bases between the germline ends. The table came from immunoSEQ multiplex PCR; TCRdb's copy has only in-frame clones and leaves some out. The repertoire holds 85,000 to 120,000 clones, with about 92% as singletons. This clonotype was obtained from a woman aged 18-29 years in good health. The V and J genes are TRBV19 and TRBJ1-2; the D gene is possibly TRBD1 (5 bases). Material: blood. Written as DNA, the CDR3 is TGTGCCAGTAGCCGACAGAACTATGGCTACACCTTC. Translation: CASSRQNYGYTF. Filled out from reference TRBV19 and TRBJ1-2, the complete variable domain reads DGGITQSPKYLFRKEGQNVTLSCEQNLNHDAMYWYRQDPGQGLRLIYYSQIVNDFQKGDIAEGYSVSREKKESFPLTVTSAQKNPTAFYLCASSRQNYGYTFGSGTRLTVV.